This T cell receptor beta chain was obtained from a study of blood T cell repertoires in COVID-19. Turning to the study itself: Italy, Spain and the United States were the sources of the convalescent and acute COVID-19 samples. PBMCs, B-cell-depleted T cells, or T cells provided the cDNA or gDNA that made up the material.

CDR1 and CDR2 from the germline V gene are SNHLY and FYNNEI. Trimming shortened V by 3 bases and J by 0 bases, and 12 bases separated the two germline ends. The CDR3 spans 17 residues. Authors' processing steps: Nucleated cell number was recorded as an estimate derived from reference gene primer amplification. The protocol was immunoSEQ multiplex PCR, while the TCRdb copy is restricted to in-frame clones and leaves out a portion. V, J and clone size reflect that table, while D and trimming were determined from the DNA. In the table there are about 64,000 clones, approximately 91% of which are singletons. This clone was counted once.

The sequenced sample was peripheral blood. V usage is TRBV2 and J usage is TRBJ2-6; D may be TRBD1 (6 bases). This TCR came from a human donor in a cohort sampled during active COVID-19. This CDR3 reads CASSDDDRRSGANVLTF. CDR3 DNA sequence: TGTGCCAGCAGTGACGATGACAGGCGCTCTGGGGCCAACGTCCTGACTTTC.